Sequencing of this T cell receptor beta chain was carried out in a study of shared clonotypes between healthy human individuals. Study background: The donor pool was made up of a couple of women and three men aged 18 to 49.

The CDR3 runs to 13 residues. CDR1 LNHNV and CDR2 YYDKDF come from the germline V gene (reference sequence). Trimming stripped 6 bases from V and 4 bases from J, with 7 bases between. Naive-designated CD8 cells lacked CD45RO, were positively enriched for CCR7, and omitted terminally differentiated effector memory CD45RA+ cells. Nashville, Tennessee was home to all donors, who were Caucasian adults. Produced via immunoSEQ multiplex PCR; TCRdb's table is partial and in-frame only. In the table there are more than 2 million clones, about 95% of which are singletons. Study results and limitations: Sampling covered nothing but blood. Tissue TCR repertoires likely differ from those found in blood.

As regards this clone: Its specificity is not known.

V and J are TRBV15 and TRBJ2-6; the D is unclear. The sequence came from a man between 18 and 29 years old in good health. The sample consisted of naive CD8+ T cells sorted from blood. For the CDR3, the DNA is TGTGCCACCAGAGGAAGGGGGGCCAACGTCCTGACTTTC. Translating gives CATRGRGANVLTF.